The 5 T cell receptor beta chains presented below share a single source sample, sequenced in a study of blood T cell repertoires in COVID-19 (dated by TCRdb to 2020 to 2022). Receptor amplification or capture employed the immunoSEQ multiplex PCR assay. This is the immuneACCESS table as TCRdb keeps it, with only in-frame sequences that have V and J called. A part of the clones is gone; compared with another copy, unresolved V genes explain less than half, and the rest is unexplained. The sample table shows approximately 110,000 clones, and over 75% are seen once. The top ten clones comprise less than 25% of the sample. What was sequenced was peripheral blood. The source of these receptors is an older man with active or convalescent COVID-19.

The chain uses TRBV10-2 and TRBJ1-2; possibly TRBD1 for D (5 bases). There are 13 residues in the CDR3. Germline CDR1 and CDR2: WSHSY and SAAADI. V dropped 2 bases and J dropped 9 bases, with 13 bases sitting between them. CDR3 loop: CASSEGEGTSYTF. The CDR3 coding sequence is TGCGCCAGCAGTGAGGGGGAGGGGACGAGCTACACCTTC.

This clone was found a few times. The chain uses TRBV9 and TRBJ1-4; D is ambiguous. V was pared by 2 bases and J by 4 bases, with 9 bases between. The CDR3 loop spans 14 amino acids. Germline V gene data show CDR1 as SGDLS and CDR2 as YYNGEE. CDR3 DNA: TGTGCCAGCAGCGTTGACCAGGTTAATGAAAAACTGTTTTTT. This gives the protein CASSVDQVNEKLFF.

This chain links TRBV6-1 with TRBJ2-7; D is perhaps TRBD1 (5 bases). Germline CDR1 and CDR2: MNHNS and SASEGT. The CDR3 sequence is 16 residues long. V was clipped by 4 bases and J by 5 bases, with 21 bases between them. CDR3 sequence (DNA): TGTGCCAGCAGTGGAGGACCCAGGGCTCGGTTCGACGAGCAGTACTTC. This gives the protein CASSGGPRARFDEQYF.

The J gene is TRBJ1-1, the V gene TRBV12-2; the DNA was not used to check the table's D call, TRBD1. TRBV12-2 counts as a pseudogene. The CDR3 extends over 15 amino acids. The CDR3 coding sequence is TGTGCAAGTCGCTTCCGTGGGCCACCGAACACTGAAGCTTTCTTT. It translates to CASRFRGPPNTEAFF.

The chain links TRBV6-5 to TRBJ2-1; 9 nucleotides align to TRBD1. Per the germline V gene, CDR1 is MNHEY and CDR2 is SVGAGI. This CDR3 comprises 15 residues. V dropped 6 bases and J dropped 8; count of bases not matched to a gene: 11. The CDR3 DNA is TGTGCCAGCAGAACCGGGACAGGGTTTATCGATGAGCAGTTCTTC. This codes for CASRTGTGFIDEQFF.